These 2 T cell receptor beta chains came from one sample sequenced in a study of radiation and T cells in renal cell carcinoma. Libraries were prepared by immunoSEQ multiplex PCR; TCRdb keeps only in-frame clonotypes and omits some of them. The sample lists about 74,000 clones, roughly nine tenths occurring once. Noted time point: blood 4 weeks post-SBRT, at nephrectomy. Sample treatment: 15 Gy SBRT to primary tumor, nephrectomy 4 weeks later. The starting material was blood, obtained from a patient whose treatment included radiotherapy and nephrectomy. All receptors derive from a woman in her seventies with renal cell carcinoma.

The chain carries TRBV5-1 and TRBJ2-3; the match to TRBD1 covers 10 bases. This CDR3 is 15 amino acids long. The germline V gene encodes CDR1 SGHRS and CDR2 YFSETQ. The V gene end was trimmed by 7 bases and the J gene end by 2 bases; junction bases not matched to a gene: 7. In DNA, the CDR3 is TGCGCCAGCCGGCGGACAGGGGGGCCCACAGATACGCAGTATTTT. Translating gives CASRRTGGPTDTQYF.

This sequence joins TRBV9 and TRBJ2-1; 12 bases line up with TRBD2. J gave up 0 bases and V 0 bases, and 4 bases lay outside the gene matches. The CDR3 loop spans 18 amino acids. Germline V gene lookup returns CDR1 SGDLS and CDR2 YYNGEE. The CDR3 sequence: CASSVGLAGENSYNEQFF. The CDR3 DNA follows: TGTGCCAGCAGCGTAGGACTAGCGGGGGAAAACTCCTACAATGAGCAGTTCTTC.